This record covers a single T cell receptor (beta chain). Its antigen is still unknown. Base qualities are missing; no much larger clone stands one base away. Ficoll-Paque density gradient centrifugation was used to isolate PBMCs. For sequencing, an Illumina NovaSeq 6000 was employed. Using 5'RACE with constant-segment primers, TCRalpha and TCRbeta cDNA libraries were constructed, with sample barcodes and unique molecular identifiers added in the process. Trizol reagent was used to extract RNA from every sample. Amplification of the libraries took two PCR steps, and the second step added a second sample barcode plus Illumina TruSeq adapters. The libraries were sequenced on an Illumina NovaSeq using 2 x 150 bp paired-end reads. In the original analysis: With migec v1.2.7, reads were demultiplexed and then collapsed into UMI-guided consensus sequences. Using mixcr v2.1.11, UMI consensuses were aligned to TRA and TRB V and J templates and then assembled into clonotypes. A clonotype was counted as expanded or contracted only if both edgeR and NoisET called the change significant, with noise models trained on biological replicates. For edgeR calls, the thresholds were a false discovery rate-adjusted p below 0.01 and a log2 fold-change of 1. As an exploratory analysis of dynamics, max-normalized trajectories of the 1000 most abundant clonotypes were examined with PCA combined with hierarchical clustering. The CD4 or CD8 phenotype of responding clones was assigned using the separately sequenced CD4+ and CD8+ repertoires. TCRdb reanalyzed the raw reads on its own, using fastp at Q25 for trimming and MiXCR for clone calling, and kept in-frame beta chains. When rows share a CDR3 protein, they turn into one entry using the most common DNA and genes. None of the V and J calls come from the authors' own analysis; TCRdb made them. This sample gives 280,000 or so distinct CDR3 sequences in total; roughly 8% of them show up just once. The ten most abundant clones make up approximately 23% of the sample.

This entry comes from a study of T-cell memory formation after mild COVID-19 (dated by TCRdb to the early 2020s). For the study in its entirety: Most TCR sequence clusters were specific to one of the two donors. Longitudinal TCRalpha and TCRbeta repertoire sequencing tracked T-cell clones expanding and contracting after mild COVID-19 in two donors. Two young, previously healthy adult volunteers, one female and one male, were included in the cohort. Points the paper makes about the study in general: Balanced CD4/CD8 phenotypes were observed for clones contracting from day 15 to 85, whereas a bias towards CD4+ was observed for a second wave of clones expanding from day 15 to 37. Only two mild cases were covered in the study, and larger cohorts including severe cases with pre-infection samples were considered necessary. The second-wave clones that peaked on day 37 were not confirmed to be SARS-CoV-2 specific. Contracting CD4+ clones turned up mainly in the CM and EM memory subsets, whereas EMRA was where CD8+ clones were enriched. Some responding clones were found in pre-infection memory, which suggests that pre-existing cross-reactive memory T cells took part in the SARS-CoV-2 response.

From the cysteine up to the phenylalanine, the CDR3 has a length of 18 residues. The only DNA kept is the CDR3, 54 bases in frame from the first base. From V the trimming removes 0 bases and from J it removes 2 bases, while the gene matches leave 9 bases of the junction unaccounted for. CDR1 and CDR2 are read off the germline V gene as SGHRS and YFSETQ. Sequencing input: PBMCs or a T cell subset sorted from them (not recorded which). The clonotype comes from a man aged 18-30 years who had mild COVID-19 (a few samples of this study predate the infection). The sample titles of this study are shuffled in the database, so cell type and time point are left out; the donor was told from shared clones. This sequence uses TRBV5-1 and TRBJ1-5; 9 junctional bases match TRBD1. The sequenced DNA: TGCGCCAGCAGCTTGGAGAGCATGGGACAGGGTGGCAATCAGCCCCAGCATTTT. It translates to CASSLESMGQGGNQPQHF.